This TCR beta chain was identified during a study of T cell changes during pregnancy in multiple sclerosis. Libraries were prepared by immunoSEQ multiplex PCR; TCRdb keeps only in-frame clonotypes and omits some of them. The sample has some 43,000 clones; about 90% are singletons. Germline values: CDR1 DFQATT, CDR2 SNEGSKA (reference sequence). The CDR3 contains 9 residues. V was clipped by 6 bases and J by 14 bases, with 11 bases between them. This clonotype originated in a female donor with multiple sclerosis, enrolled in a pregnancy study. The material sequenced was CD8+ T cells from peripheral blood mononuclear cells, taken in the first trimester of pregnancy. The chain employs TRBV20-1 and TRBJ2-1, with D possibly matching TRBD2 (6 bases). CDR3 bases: TGCAGTGCACGCGGGAAGGAGTTCTTC. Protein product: CSARGKEFF.